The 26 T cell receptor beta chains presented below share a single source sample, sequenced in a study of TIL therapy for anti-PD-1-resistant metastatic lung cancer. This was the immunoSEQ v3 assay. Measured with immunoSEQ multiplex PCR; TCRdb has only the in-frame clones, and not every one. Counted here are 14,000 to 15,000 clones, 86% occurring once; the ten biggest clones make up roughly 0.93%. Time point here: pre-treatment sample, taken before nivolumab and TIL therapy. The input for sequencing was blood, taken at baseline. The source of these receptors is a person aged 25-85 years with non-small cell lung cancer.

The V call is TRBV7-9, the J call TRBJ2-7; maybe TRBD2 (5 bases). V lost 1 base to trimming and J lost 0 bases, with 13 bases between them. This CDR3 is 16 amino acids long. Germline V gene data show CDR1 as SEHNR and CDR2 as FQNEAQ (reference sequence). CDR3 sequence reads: CASSLGTGRSSYEQYF. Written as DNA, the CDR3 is TGTGCCAGCAGCTTAGGGACTGGACGGAGCTCCTACGAGCAGTACTTC.

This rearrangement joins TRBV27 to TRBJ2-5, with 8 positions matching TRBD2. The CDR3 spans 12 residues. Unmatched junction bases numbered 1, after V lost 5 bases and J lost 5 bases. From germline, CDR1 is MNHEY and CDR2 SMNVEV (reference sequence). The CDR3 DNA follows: TGTGCCAGCAGTCCGGGGGGGGAGACCCAGTACTTC. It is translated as CASSPGGETQYF.

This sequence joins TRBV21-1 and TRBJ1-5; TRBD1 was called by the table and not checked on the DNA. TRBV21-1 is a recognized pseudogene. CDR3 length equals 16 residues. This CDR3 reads CASSDRQGSSHQPQHF. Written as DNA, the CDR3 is TGTGCCAGCAGCGACCGACAGGGGAGTTCACATCAGCCCCAGCATTTT.

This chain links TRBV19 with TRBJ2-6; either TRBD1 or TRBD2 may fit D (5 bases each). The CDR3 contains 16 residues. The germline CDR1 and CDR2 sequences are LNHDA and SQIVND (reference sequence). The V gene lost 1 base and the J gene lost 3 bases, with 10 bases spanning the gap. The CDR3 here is CASSIGRGGGANVLTF. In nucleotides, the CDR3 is TGTGCCAGTAGTATAGGCCGGGGCGGTGGGGCCAACGTCCTGACTTTC.

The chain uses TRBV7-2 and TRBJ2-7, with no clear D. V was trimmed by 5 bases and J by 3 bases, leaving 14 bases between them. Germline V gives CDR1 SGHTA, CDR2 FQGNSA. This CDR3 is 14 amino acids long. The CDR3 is CASSPLGVSYEQYF. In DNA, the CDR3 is TGTGCCAGCAGCCCCCTAGGAGTCAGCTACGAGCAGTACTTC.

The CDR3 protein is CASSAMGVDEQFF. CDR3 coding DNA: TGTGCCAGCAGCGCGATGGGAGTAGATGAGCAGTTCTTC. V and J are TRBV7-3 and TRBJ2-1, with D possibly being TRBD2 (5 bases). Germline V gene data show CDR1 as SGHTA and CDR2 as FQGTGA. The CDR3 loop spans 13 amino acids. Trimming left V 5 bases short and J 8 bases short, with 13 bases between.

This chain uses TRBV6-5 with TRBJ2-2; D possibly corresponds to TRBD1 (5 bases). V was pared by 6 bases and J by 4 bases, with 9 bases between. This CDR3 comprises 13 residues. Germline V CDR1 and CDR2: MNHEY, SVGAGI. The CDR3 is CASRSRVTGELFF. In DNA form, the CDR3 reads TGTGCCAGCAGATCCAGGGTCACCGGGGAGCTGTTTTTT.

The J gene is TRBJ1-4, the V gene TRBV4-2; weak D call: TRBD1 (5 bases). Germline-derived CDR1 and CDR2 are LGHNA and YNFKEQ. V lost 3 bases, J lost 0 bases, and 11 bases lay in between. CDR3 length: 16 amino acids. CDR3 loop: CASSQRGGSTNEKLFF. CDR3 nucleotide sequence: TGTGCCAGCAGCCAGAGGGGAGGGTCAACTAATGAAAAACTGTTTTTT.

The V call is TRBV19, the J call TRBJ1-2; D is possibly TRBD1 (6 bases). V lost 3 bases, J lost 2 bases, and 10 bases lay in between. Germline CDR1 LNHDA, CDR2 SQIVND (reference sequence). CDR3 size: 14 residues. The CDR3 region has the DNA TGTGCCAGTAGTATTGAAGGGGGGAACTATGGCTACACCTTC. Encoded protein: CASSIEGGNYGYTF.

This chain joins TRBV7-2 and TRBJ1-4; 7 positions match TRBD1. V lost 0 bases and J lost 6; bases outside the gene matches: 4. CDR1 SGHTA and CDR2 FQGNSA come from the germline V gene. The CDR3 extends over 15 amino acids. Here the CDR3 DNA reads TGTGCCAGCAGCTTAGCGGGAGGGGGCGATGAAAAACTGTTTTTT. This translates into CASSLAGGGDEKLFF.

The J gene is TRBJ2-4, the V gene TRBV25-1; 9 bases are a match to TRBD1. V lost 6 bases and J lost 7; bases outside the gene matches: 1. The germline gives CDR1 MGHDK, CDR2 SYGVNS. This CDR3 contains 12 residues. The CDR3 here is CASRGTGNIQYF. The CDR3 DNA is TGTGCCAGCAGGGGGACAGGGAACATTCAGTACTTC.

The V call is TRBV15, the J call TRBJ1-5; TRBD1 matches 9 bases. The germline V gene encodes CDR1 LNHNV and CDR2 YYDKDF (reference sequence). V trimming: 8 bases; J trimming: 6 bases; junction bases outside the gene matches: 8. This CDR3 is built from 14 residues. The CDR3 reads CATDTGGAVQPQHF. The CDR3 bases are TGTGCCACCGATACAGGGGGCGCCGTTCAGCCCCAGCATTTT.

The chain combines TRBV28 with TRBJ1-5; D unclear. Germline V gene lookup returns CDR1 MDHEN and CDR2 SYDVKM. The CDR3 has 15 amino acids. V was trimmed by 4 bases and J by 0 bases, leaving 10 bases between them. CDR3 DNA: TGTGCCAGCAGTTCCCCGAGGGATAGCAATCAGCCCCAGCATTTT. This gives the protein CASSSPRDSNQPQHF.

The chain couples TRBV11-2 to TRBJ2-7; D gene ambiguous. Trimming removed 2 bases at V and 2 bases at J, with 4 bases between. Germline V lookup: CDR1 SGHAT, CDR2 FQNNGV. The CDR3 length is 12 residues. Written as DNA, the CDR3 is TGTGCCAGCAGCTTAAGGGCCTACGAGCAGTACGTC. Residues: CASSLRAYEQYV.

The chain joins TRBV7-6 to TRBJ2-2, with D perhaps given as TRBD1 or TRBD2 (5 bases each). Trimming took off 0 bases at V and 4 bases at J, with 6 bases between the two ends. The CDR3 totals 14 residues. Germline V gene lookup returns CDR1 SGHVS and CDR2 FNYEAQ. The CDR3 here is CASSLARGTGELFF. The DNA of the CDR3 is TGTGCCAGCAGCTTAGCGAGGGGCACCGGGGAGCTGTTTTTT.

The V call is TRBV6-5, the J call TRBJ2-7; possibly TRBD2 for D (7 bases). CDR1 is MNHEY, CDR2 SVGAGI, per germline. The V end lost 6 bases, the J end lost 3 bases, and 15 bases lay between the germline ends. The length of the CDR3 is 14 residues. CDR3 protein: CASRRGGGDYEQYF. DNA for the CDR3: TGTGCCAGCAGAAGAGGGGGGGGAGACTACGAGCAGTACTTC.

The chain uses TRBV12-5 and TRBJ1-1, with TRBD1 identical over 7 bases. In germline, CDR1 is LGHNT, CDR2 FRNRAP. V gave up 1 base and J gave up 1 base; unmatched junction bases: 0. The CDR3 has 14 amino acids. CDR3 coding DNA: TGTGCTAGTGGTTTGGGGACAGGGAACACTGAAGCTTTCTTT. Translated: CASGLGTGNTEAFF.

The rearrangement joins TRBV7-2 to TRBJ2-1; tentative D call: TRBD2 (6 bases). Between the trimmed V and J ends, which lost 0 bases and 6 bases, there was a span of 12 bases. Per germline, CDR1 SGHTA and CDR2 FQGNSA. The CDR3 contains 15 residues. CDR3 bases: TGTGCCAGCAGCTTAGCTCCGGGACTTTCCAATGAGCAGTTCTTC. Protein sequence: CASSLAPGLSNEQFF.

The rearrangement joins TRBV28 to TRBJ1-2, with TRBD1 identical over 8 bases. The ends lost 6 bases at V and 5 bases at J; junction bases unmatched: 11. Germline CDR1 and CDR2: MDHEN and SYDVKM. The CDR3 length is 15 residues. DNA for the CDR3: TGTGCCAGCAGGACTTGGGGACAGGAGGAATATGGCTACACCTTC. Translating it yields CASRTWGQEEYGYTF.

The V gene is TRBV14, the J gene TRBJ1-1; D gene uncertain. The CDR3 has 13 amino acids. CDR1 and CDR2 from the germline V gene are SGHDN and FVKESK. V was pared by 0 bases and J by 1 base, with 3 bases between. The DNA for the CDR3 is TGTGCCAGCAGCCAAGACACGAACACTGAAGCTTTCTTT. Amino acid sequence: CASSQDTNTEAFF.

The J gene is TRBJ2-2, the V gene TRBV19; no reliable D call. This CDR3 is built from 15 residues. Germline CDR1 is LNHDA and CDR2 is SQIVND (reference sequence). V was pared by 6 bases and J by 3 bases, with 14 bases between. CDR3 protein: CASRAIYRDTGELFF. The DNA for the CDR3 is TGTGCCAGTAGGGCCATATACCGGGACACCGGGGAGCTGTTTTTT.

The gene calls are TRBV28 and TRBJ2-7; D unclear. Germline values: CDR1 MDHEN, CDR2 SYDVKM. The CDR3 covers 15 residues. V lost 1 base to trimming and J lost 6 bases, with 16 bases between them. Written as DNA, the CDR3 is TGTGCCAGCAGTTTATTAGGCGCCATCGCGAGCGAGCAGTACTTC. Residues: CASSLLGAIASEQYF. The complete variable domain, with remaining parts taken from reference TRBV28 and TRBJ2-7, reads DVKVTQSSRYLVKRTGEKVFLECVQDMDHENMFWYRQDPGLGLRLIYFSYDVKMKEKGDIPEGYSVSREKKERFSLILESASTNQTSMYLCASSLLGAIASEQYFGPGTRLTVT.

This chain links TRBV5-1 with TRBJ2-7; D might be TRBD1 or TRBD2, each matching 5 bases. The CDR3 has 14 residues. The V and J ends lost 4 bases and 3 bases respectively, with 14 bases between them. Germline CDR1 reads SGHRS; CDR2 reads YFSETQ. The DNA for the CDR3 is TGCGCCAGCAGCAGGGACGGTCTAAACTACGAGCAGTACGTC. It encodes CASSRDGLNYEQYV.

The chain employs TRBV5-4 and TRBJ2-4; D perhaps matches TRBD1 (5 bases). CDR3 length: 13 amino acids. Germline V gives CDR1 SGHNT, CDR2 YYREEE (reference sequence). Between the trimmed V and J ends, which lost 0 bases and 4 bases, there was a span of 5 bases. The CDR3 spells CASSLDRKNIQYF. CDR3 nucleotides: TGTGCCAGCAGCTTGGACAGGAAAAACATTCAGTACTTC.

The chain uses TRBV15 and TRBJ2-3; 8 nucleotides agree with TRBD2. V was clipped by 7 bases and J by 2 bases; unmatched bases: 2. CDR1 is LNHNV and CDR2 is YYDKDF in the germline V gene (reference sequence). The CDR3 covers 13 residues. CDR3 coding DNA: TGTGCCACCAAGCGGGGGACCACAGATACGCAGTATTTT. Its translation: CATKRGTTDTQYF. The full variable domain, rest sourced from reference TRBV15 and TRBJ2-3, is DAMVIQNPRYQVTQFGKPVTLSCSQTLNHNVMYWYQQKSSQAPKLLFHYYDKDFNNEADTPDNFQSRRPNTSFCFLDIRSPGLGDTAMYLCATKRGTTDTQYFGPGTRLTVL.

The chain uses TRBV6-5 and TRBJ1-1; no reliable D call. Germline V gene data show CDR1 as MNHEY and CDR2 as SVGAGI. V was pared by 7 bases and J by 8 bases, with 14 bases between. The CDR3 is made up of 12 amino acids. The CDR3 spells CASIGRAAEAFF. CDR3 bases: TGTGCCAGCATAGGGAGGGCGGCCGAAGCTTTCTTT.